The clone carrying this TCR beta chain came up a few times. The antigen is not known. This CDR3 has 17 amino acids. CDR1 and CDR2 (germline): SGHAT, FQDESV (reference sequence). V was pared by 4 bases and J by 4 bases, with 12 bases of the junction left unmatched. The data belong to a study of T-cell memory formation after mild COVID-19. Study-level findings and limits: Most CD4+ clones that shrank were in CM and EM, while CD8+ ones turned up in EMRA.

TCRdb recomputed calls from the 5' RACE reads with MiXCR, one row per CDR3 protein. This table holds roughly 300,000 distinct CDR3 sequences, roughly 8.2% found once. Material: PBMCs or a T cell subset sorted from them (not recorded which). This clonotype originated in a young man who had mild COVID-19 (a few samples of this study predate the infection). Cell type and time point are not known. The chain employs TRBV11-1 and TRBJ2-5; TRBD2 agrees at 10 bases. The CDR3 DNA reads as TGTGCCAGCAGCTATCAGCGGGGGGGAGTTGGAGGAGAGACCCAGTACTTC. Its protein is CASSYQRGGVGGETQYF.